These 5 T cell receptor beta chains came from one sample sequenced in a study of blood T cell repertoires in COVID-19. Only in-frame clones appear in the TCRdb table, and some are missing; sequencing was by immunoSEQ multiplex PCR. The sample holds roughly 70,000 clones; 60% to 85% are singletons and the top ten take roughly 21%. The sequenced sample was peripheral blood. The receptors stem from a man aged 65 to 79 with acute or convalescent COVID-19.

In its sample, this clone was seen many times. This chain links TRBV19 with TRBJ1-5; TRBD1 matches 10 bases. CDR3 length: 19 amino acids. Germline CDR1 and CDR2: LNHDA and SQIVND (reference sequence). V dropped 0 bases and J dropped 0; count of bases not matched to a gene: 8. The CDR3 region is CASSIDFGTGDYSNQPQHF. The CDR3 DNA is TGTGCCAGTAGTATAGATTTTGGGACAGGGGATTATAGCAATCAGCCCCAGCATTTT.

This clone has just one count. The V gene is TRBV18, the J gene TRBJ2-7; 7 nucleotides match TRBD1. The CDR3 totals 15 residues. V shed 2 bases and J 3 bases; nucleotides not matched to a gene: 7. The germline V gene encodes CDR1 KGHSH and CDR2 LQKENI. Here the CDR3 reads CASSPSLGTDYEQYF. The CDR3 DNA is TGTGCCAGCTCACCATCTCTCGGGACAGACTACGAGCAGTACTTC.

The chain couples TRBV11-1 to TRBJ2-1; D is undetermined. Trimming removed 0 bases at V and 7 bases at J, with 10 bases between. The CDR3 runs 14 residues. Germline values: CDR1 SGHAT, CDR2 FQDESV (reference sequence). For the CDR3, the DNA is TGTGCCAGCAGCTTAGCGCCCCTATATAATGAGCAGTTCTTC. Its translation: CASSLAPLYNEQFF.

About this clone: A junction end diverges from the germline sequence, so it may reflect a read error. The chain joins TRBV7-7 to TRBJ2-5; D is possibly TRBD2 (6 bases). Germline-derived CDR1 and CDR2 are SSHAT and FNYEAQ (reference sequence). CDR3 length: 15 residues. The CDR3 loop is CASSPGSSRGETQYF. The CDR3 coding sequence is TGTGCTAGCAGCCCGGGGTCATCCCGGGGGGAGACCCAGTACTTC.

V and J are TRBV9 and TRBJ2-2, with D unresolved. Germline assignment: CDR1 SGDLS and CDR2 YYNGEE. This CDR3 is 11 amino acids long. The V gene lost 3 bases and the J gene lost 15 bases, with 12 bases spanning the gap. The CDR3 region has the DNA TGTGCCAGCAGCGCTCCGGGTGAGGTGTTTTTT. Translated: CASSAPGEVFF.